The rows below give T cell receptor beta chains drawn from one sample of a study of shared clonotypes between healthy human individuals. Libraries were prepared by immunoSEQ multiplex PCR; TCRdb keeps only in-frame clonotypes and omits some of them. The repertoire holds 2.5 million or so clones, with over 85% as singletons. The sequencing input was naive CD4+ T cells sorted from blood. These receptors originate from a man in his late teens or twenties in good health. The CDR3 runs from the conserved cysteine through the conserved F or W. The order of the fields is D gene, V gene, J gene, clone size, CDR3 protein, CDR3 DNA. D genes are given only for firm matches. Size tells how often a clone was seen (once, few, many) or the class of an expanded clone, and some rows leave it out.

D gene: NA
V gene: TRBV6-5
J gene: TRBJ1-2
clone size: NA
CDR3 protein: CASSRDRYGYTF
CDR3 DNA: TGTGCCAGCAGCCGTGACAGGTACGGCTACACCTTC

D gene: TRBD2
V gene: TRBV7-7
J gene: TRBJ2-3
clone size: NA
CDR3 protein: CASSPGREDGTQYF
CDR3 DNA: TGTGCTAGCAGCCCCGGGCGGGAGGACGGTACGCAGTATTTT

D gene: NA
V gene: TRBV5-1
J gene: TRBJ2-7
clone size: NA
CDR3 protein: CASALGPGPTYEQYF
CDR3 DNA: TGCGCCAGCGCCTTGGGTCCGGGACCAACCTACGAGCAGTACTTC

D gene: NA
V gene: TRBV6-1
J gene: TRBJ1-1
clone size: once
CDR3 protein: CASSEELTGTRAFF
CDR3 DNA: TGTGCCAGCAGTGAAGAGCTAACCGGGACAAGGGCTTTCTTT

D gene: TRBD2
V gene: TRBV5-1
J gene: TRBJ2-1
clone size: NA
CDR3 protein: CASSLGPLTSGENNEQFF
CDR3 DNA: TGCGCCAGCAGCTTGGGCCCCTTAACTAGCGGGGAAAACAATGAGCAGTTCTTC

D gene: TRBD1
V gene: TRBV27
J gene: TRBJ1-5
clone size: NA
CDR3 protein: CASSFRGENQPQHF
CDR3 DNA: TGTGCCAGCAGTTTCAGGGGGGAAAATCAGCCCCAGCATTTT

D gene: NA
V gene: TRBV6-6
J gene: TRBJ1-2
clone size: NA
CDR3 protein: CASSYSPRPSNYGYTF
CDR3 DNA: TGTGCCAGCAGTTACTCTCCCAGGCCGTCTAACTATGGCTACACCTTC

D gene: TRBD2
V gene: TRBV9
J gene: TRBJ2-7
clone size: once
CDR3 protein: CASSVDASGDSWRSYEQYF
CDR3 DNA: TGTGCCAGCAGCGTAGACGCTAGCGGTGATTCTTGGCGCTCCTACGAGCAGTACTTC

D gene: NA
V gene: TRBV6-6
J gene: TRBJ2-3
clone size: NA
CDR3 protein: CASSYSMSDTDTQYF
CDR3 DNA: TGTGCCAGCAGTTACTCGATGTCAGACACAGATACGCAGTATTTT

D gene: NA
V gene: TRBV4-1
J gene: TRBJ2-7
clone size: once
CDR3 protein: CASSQGGPRYEQYF
CDR3 DNA: TGCGCCAGCAGCCAAGGGGGACCGAGGTACGAGCAGTACTTC

D gene: NA
V gene: TRBV18
J gene: TRBJ1-3
clone size: NA
CDR3 protein: CASSPPAGSGNTIYF
CDR3 DNA: TGTGCCAGCTCACCACCGGCAGGCTCTGGAAACACCATATATTTT

D gene: TRBD2
V gene: TRBV7-9
J gene: TRBJ2-7
clone size: NA
CDR3 protein: CASSSSGSSYEQYF
CDR3 DNA: TGTGCCAGCAGCTCTAGCGGGAGCTCCTACGAGCAGTACTTC

D gene: TRBD2
V gene: TRBV6-4
J gene: TRBJ2-2
clone size: once
CDR3 protein: CASSGNFREGLSGELFF
CDR3 DNA: TGTGCCAGCAGTGGTAATTTTCGGGAGGGCCTGTCCGGGGAGCTGTTTTTT

D gene: TRBD1
V gene: TRBV5-1
J gene: TRBJ2-2
clone size: NA
CDR3 protein: CASSPGTGVRTGELFF
CDR3 DNA: TGCGCCAGCAGCCCCGGGACAGGGGTCAGGACCGGGGAGCTGTTTTTT

D gene: TRBD2
V gene: TRBV5-1
J gene: TRBJ2-1
clone size: NA
CDR3 protein: CASSLAGGPQNEQFF
CDR3 DNA: TGCGCCAGCAGCCTAGCGGGGGGGCCCCAAAATGAGCAGTTCTTC

D gene: TRBD1
V gene: TRBV19
J gene: TRBJ1-2
clone size: NA
CDR3 protein: CASSSRTGANYGYTF
CDR3 DNA: TGTGCCAGTAGTTCTAGGACAGGGGCGAACTATGGCTACACCTTC

D gene: NA
V gene: TRBV21-1
J gene: TRBJ2-7
clone size: NA
CDR3 protein: CASSKKYRVYEQYF
CDR3 DNA: TGTGCCAGCAGCAAAAAGTACAGGGTCTACGAGCAGTACTTC

D gene: NA
V gene: TRBV19
J gene: TRBJ1-1
clone size: NA
CDR3 protein: CASTDGGSRGTEAFF
CDR3 DNA: TGTGCCAGTACCGATGGCGGTTCGAGGGGCACTGAAGCTTTCTTT

D gene: NA
V gene: TRBV5-1
J gene: TRBJ2-1
clone size: NA
CDR3 protein: CASSLTGLNEQFF
CDR3 DNA: TGCGCCAGCAGCTTGACAGGCCTTAATGAGCAGTTCTTC

D gene: NA
V gene: TRBV11-2
J gene: TRBJ2-2
clone size: few
CDR3 protein: CASSLGTGELFF
CDR3 DNA: TGTGCCAGCAGCTTGGGCACCGGGGAGCTGTTTTTT

D gene: NA
V gene: TRBV10-3
J gene: TRBJ2-5
clone size: NA
CDR3 protein: CAISGSQKETQYF
CDR3 DNA: TGTGCCATCAGTGGTTCCCAGAAAGAGACCCAGTACTTC

D gene: NA
V gene: TRBV6-5
J gene: TRBJ1-1
clone size: NA
CDR3 protein: CASVSPPAPTEAFF
CDR3 DNA: TGTGCCAGCGTCTCACCGCCAGCCCCCACTGAAGCTTTCTTT

D gene: NA
V gene: TRBV7-9
J gene: TRBJ2-7
clone size: NA
CDR3 protein: CASSLDSSYEQYF
CDR3 DNA: TGTGCCAGCAGCTTAGACAGCTCCTACGAGCAGTACTTC

D gene: NA
V gene: TRBV21-1
J gene: TRBJ2-1
clone size: NA
CDR3 protein: CAIRDALHYNEQFF
CDR3 DNA: TGTGCCATCCGAGACGCTCTTCATTACAATGAGCAGTTCTTC

D gene: NA
V gene: TRBV7-9
J gene: TRBJ1-4
clone size: NA
CDR3 protein: CASSLSMVATNEKLFF
CDR3 DNA: TGTGCCAGCAGCTTAAGCATGGTCGCAACTAATGAAAAACTGTTTTTT

D gene: NA
V gene: TRBV5-1
J gene: TRBJ1-3
clone size: NA
CDR3 protein: CASSPGASSGNTIYF
CDR3 DNA: TGCGCCAGCAGCCCCGGGGCCAGCTCTGGAAACACCATATATTTT

D gene: NA
V gene: TRBV20-1
J gene: TRBJ2-3
clone size: NA
CDR3 protein: CSASMPDTQYF
CDR3 DNA: TGCAGTGCTAGCATGCCAGATACGCAGTATTTT

D gene: NA
V gene: TRBV5-1
J gene: TRBJ2-7
clone size: once
CDR3 protein: CASSLPPAEPRNEQYF
CDR3 DNA: TGCGCCAGCAGCTTACCCCCAGCAGAACCTCGCAACGAGCAGTACTTC

D gene: NA
V gene: TRBV11-2
J gene: TRBJ1-5
clone size: NA
CDR3 protein: CASSPGNGQPQHF
CDR3 DNA: TGTGCCAGCAGCCCAGGGAACGGTCAGCCCCAGCATTTT

D gene: NA
V gene: TRBV6-5
J gene: TRBJ1-1
clone size: NA
CDR3 protein: CASTEGGVGNTEAFF
CDR3 DNA: TGTGCCAGCACCGAGGGGGGGGTTGGGAACACTGAAGCTTTCTTT

D gene: NA
V gene: TRBV7-6
J gene: TRBJ2-7
clone size: NA
CDR3 protein: CASSLVGTNYEQYF
CDR3 DNA: TGTGCCAGCAGCTTAGTCGGGACGAACTACGAGCAGTACTTC

D gene: NA
V gene: TRBV7-9
J gene: TRBJ2-2
clone size: NA
CDR3 protein: CASSFPGVSNTGELFF
CDR3 DNA: TGTGCCAGCAGCTTCCCGGGAGTTTCGAACACCGGGGAGCTGTTTTTT

D gene: NA
V gene: TRBV5-1
J gene: TRBJ2-7
clone size: NA
CDR3 protein: CASSLQEASSYEQYF
CDR3 DNA: TGCGCCAGCAGCTTGCAGGAAGCTAGCTCCTACGAGCAGTACTTC

D gene: NA
V gene: TRBV4-3
J gene: TRBJ1-2
clone size: NA
CDR3 protein: CASSQEQGANYGYTF
CDR3 DNA: TGCGCCAGCAGCCAAGAACAGGGAGCTAACTATGGCTACACCTTC

D gene: NA
V gene: TRBV2
J gene: TRBJ1-2
clone size: few
CDR3 protein: CASSVGTNYGYTF
CDR3 DNA: TGTGCCAGCAGTGTGGGTACTAACTATGGCTACACCTTC

D gene: NA
V gene: TRBV6-6
J gene: TRBJ2-7
clone size: NA
CDR3 protein: CASTHVSAGSSYEQYF
CDR3 DNA: TGTGCCAGCACCCACGTCTCAGCGGGCTCTTCCTACGAGCAGTACTTC

D gene: TRBD2
V gene: TRBV19
J gene: TRBJ2-7
clone size: NA
CDR3 protein: CASSSTGLAGLEQYF
CDR3 DNA: TGTGCCAGTAGTTCAACAGGACTAGCGGGTCTCGAGCAGTACTTC

D gene: NA
V gene: TRBV11-1
J gene: TRBJ2-3
clone size: once
CDR3 protein: CASSARATDTQYF
CDR3 DNA: TGTGCCAGCAGCGCCCGAGCAACAGATACGCAGTATTTT

D gene: TRBD1
V gene: TRBV9
J gene: TRBJ2-1
clone size: NA
CDR3 protein: CASSVLGDSHNEQFF
CDR3 DNA: TGTGCCAGCAGCGTATTGGGGGACAGCCACAATGAGCAGTTCTTC

D gene: TRBD2
V gene: TRBV7-9
J gene: TRBJ2-5
clone size: NA
CDR3 protein: CASSIAAGGQETQYF
CDR3 DNA: TGTGCCAGCAGCATTGCGGCGGGGGGCCAAGAGACCCAGTACTTC